Reported below is one T cell receptor beta chain. Antigen: not known. This entry is derived from a study of tumor-infiltrating lymphocytes in primary liver carcinoma. Looking at the study overall: Resecting the tumor surgically was how the patients' primary liver carcinoma was treated. The patients included men and women who were aged 30 to 69 years. Tumor stage was T1-T3 N0M0, and tumor size was 4.2 to 10 cm across.

With 7 bases removed from V and 9 bases from J, the gap between germline ends came to 25 bases. The germline CDR1 and CDR2 sequences are MNHNS and SASEGT. CDR3 length equals 16 residues. The source of the blood RNA was unsorted whole blood, and germline DNA was extracted as well. Overall study findings and caveats: Comparison of CD4+ and CD8+ repertoires was precluded by bulk unsorted samples.

Production of TCR beta cDNA used about 500 ng total RNA together with a constant-region primer. Modified slightly, ARM-PCR produced TCR beta libraries over three nested multiplex PCR rounds. TRBV1-TRBV30 forward primers and a C-beta reverse primer were used in the first two PCR rounds, which each ran for about 10 cycles. TCRdb itself ran the multiplex PCR reads through MiXCR, one entry per CDR3 protein. The sample holds 300,000 to 400,000 distinct CDR3 sequences, around 60% seen once. The sequencing input was peripheral blood. This receptor was identified in a man in his forties with primary liver carcinoma and hepatitis B virus infection. This chain links TRBV6-1 with TRBJ2-1; D is perhaps TRBD1 (6 bases). The CDR3 bases are TGTGCCAGCATCAACCCAGGGACATGGAGTCGGAGTGAGCAGTTCTTC. Protein product: CASINPGTWSRSEQFF.